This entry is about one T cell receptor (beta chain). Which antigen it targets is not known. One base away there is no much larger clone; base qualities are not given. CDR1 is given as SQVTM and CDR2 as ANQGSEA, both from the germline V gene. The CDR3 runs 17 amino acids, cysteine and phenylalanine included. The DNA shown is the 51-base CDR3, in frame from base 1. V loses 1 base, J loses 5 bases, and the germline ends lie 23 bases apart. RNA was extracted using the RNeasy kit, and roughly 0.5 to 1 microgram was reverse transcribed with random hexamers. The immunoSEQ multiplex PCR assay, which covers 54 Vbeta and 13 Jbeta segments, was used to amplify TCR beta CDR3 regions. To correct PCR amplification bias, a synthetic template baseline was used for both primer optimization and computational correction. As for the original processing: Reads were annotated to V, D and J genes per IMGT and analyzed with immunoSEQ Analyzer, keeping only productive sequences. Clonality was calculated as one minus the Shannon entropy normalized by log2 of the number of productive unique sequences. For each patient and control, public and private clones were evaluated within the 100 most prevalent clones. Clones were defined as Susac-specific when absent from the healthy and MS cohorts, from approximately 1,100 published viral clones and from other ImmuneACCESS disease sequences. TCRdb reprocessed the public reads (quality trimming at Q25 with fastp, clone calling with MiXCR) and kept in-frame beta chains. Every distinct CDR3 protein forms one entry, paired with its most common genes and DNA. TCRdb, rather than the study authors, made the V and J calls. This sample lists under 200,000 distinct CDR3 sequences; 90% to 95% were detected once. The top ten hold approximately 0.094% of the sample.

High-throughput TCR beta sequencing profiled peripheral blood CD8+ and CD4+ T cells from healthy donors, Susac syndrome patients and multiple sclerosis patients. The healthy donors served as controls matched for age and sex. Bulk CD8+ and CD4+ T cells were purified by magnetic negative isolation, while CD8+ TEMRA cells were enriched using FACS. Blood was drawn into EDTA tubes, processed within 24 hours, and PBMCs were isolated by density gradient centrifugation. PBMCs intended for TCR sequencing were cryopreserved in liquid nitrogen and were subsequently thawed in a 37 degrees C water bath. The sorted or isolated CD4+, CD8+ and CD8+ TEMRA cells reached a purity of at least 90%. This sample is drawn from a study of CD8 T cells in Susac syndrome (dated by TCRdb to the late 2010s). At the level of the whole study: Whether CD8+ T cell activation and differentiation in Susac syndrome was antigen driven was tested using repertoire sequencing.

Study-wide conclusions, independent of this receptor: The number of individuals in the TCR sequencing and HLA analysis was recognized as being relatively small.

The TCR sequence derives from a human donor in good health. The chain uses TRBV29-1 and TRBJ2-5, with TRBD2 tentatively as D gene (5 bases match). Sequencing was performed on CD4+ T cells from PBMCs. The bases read TGCAGCGTTGAAGGAGGGTCTTGGGGATCCGTCGGGGAGACCCAGTACTTC. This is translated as CSVEGGSWGSVGETQYF.